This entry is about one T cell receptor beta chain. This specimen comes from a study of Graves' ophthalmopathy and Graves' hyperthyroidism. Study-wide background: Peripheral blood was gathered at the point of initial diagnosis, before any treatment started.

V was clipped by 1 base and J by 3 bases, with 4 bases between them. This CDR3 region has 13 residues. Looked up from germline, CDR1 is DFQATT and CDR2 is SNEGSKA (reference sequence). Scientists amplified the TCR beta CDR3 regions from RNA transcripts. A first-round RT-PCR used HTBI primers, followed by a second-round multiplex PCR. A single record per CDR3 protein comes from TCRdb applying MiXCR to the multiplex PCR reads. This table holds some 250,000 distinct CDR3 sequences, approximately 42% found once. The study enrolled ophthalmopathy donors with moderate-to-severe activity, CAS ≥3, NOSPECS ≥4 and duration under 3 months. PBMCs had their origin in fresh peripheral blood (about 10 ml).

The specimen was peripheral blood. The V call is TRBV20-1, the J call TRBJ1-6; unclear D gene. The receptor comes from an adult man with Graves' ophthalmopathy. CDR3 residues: CSARVSYNSPLHF. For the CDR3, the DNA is TGCAGTGCTAGAGTTAGCTATAATTCACCCCTCCACTTT.